This TCR beta chain stems from a study of cytomegalovirus exposure and HLA in healthy donors. Overall study context: Tens of millions of unique TCRs from HLA-typed donors made up an early data release.

PCR employed 60 Vbeta and 13 Jbeta primers. The table came from immunoSEQ multiplex PCR; TCRdb's copy has only in-frame clones and leaves some out. The sample yields some 150,000 clones, almost 80% seen once. Study-level results: The study labeled around 160 TCR beta chains cytomegalovirus-associated.

Regarding this clone: Its antigen is not known.

Looked up from germline, CDR1 is MGHRA and CDR2 is YSYEKL. V lost 6 bases, J lost 3 bases, and 3 bases stayed unmatched. The length of the CDR3 is 14 residues. The chain is built from TRBV4-1 and TRBJ2-7, with TRBD2 identical over 12 bases. Source material: PBMCs. This sequence was found in a male donor in good health and CMV-seronegative. CDR3 sequence reads: CASSLTSGGYEQYF. The CDR3 coding sequence is TGCGCCAGCAGTCTGACTAGCGGGGGCTACGAGCAGTACTTC.